The 8 T cell receptor beta chains below come from one sample, sequenced in a study of T cell repertoires in cytomegalovirus infection. TCRdb redid the calling of the reads with MiXCR, one entry per CDR3 protein. This sample has about 230,000 distinct CDR3 sequences, with over 20% found just once. Sequencing was performed on CD8+ T cells from PBMCs. These receptors were taken from a human donor in good health (CMV status not recorded). Some clones in this sample may be carry-over from other donors' samples.

This clonotype showed up many times. V and J are TRBV28 and TRBJ2-3; D uncertain. Trimming shortened V by 3 bases and J by 3 bases, and 13 bases separated the two germline ends. CDR1 is MDHEN and CDR2 is SYDVKM in the germline V gene. The CDR3 is 15 amino acids. The CDR3 nucleotides read TGTGCCAGCAGTTTGTGGGCCCCTCAGACAGATACGCAGTATTTT. Its translation: CASSLWAPQTDTQYF.

This clonotype has ten or more counts. The rearrangement links TRBV7-8 to TRBJ2-2; 7 bases are a match to TRBD1. CDR1 SGHVS and CDR2 FQNEAQ come from the germline V gene. The junction had 17 bases not matched to a gene; V was cut back by 5 bases and J by 5 bases. The CDR3 totals 18 residues. The chain's CDR3 is CASSPPGTRGTATGELFF. CDR3 DNA: TGTGCCAGCAGCCCCCCCGGCACCCGAGGGACAGCAACCGGGGAGCTGTTTTTT.

This clonotype was seen ten or more times. The V call is TRBV7-2, the J call TRBJ2-2; the match to TRBD2 covers 7 bases. V gave up 1 base and J gave up 7 bases; unmatched junction bases: 9. In germline, CDR1 is SGHTA, CDR2 FQGNSA. CDR3 length: 16 residues. The CDR3: CASSLGGGGPGGELFF. The CDR3 coding sequence is TGTGCCAGCAGCTTAGGAGGCGGGGGACCCGGCGGGGAGCTGTTTTTT. The full variable domain, rest sourced from reference TRBV7-2 and TRBJ2-2, is GAGVSQSPSNKVTEKGKDVELRCDPISGHTALYWYRQSLGQGLEFLIYFQGNSAPDKSGLPSDRFSAERTGGSVSTLTIQRTQQEDSAVYLCASSLGGGGPGGELFFGEGSRLTVL.

This clonotype was recorded at least ten times. The genes are TRBV7-8 and TRBJ2-3, with 16 bases matching TRBD2. Germline assignment: CDR1 SGHVS and CDR2 FQNEAQ. The CDR3 loop spans 16 amino acids. V lost 5 bases to trimming and J lost 4 bases; unmatched junction nucleotides: 3. CDR3 nucleotide sequence: TGTGCCAGCAGCATGGGACTAGCGGGGGGGTCAGATACGCAGTATTTT. It encodes CASSMGLAGGSDTQYF. Complete variable domain (other parts from reference TRBV7-8 and TRBJ2-3): GAGVSQSPRYKVAKRGQDVALRCDPISGHVSLFWYQQALGQGPEFLTYFQNEAQLDKSGLPSDRFFAERPEGSVSTLKIQRTQQEDSAVYLCASSMGLAGGSDTQYFGPGTRLTVL.

The chain is built from TRBV15 and TRBJ1-5; the D gene is possibly TRBD1 (5 bases). Trimming removed 3 bases from V and 3 bases from J, with 9 bases in between. The CDR3 consists of 14 residues. Germline-derived CDR1 and CDR2 are LNHNV and YYDKDF (reference sequence). The CDR3, as DNA: TGTGCCACCAGCAGCAGGGAAACCAATCAGCCCCAGCATTTT. Amino acid sequence: CATSSRETNQPQHF.

The chain couples TRBV5-6 to TRBJ2-7; D is perhaps TRBD1 (6 bases). Trimming pared 3 bases from V and 3 bases from J, leaving 19 bases between. Germline loops: CDR1 SGHDT, CDR2 YYEEEE. This CDR3 has 16 residues. The CDR3 loop is CASSSIEQGGVYEQYF. Here the CDR3 DNA reads TGTGCCAGCAGCTCCATCGAACAGGGTGGGGTCTACGAGCAGTACTTC. The full variable domain, rest sourced from reference TRBV5-6 and TRBJ2-7, is DAGVTQSPTHLIKTRGQQVTLRCSPKSGHDTVSWYQQALGQGPQFIFQYYEEEERQRGNFPDRFSGHQFPNYSSELNVNALLLGDSALYLCASSSIEQGGVYEQYFGPGTRLTVT.

This clonotype was detected ten times or more. The V call is TRBV7-8, the J call TRBJ2-7; 11 bases are a match to TRBD2. The CDR3 is 16 residues long. J lost 2 bases, V lost 4 bases, and 7 bases had no gene match. CDR1 and CDR2 (germline): SGHVS, FQNEAQ. The CDR3 loop is CASSWPSGGNPYEQYF. In DNA, the CDR3 is TGTGCCAGCAGCTGGCCTAGCGGGGGGAATCCCTACGAGCAGTACTTC.

At least ten counts were recorded for this clonotype. This chain links TRBV10-3 with TRBJ1-1; a weak D match, TRBD1 (5 bases). Deletions cut 7 bases from V and 2 bases from J, with 17 bases between. The CDR3 spans 15 residues. Germline V lookup: CDR1 ENHRY, CDR2 SYGVKD. The CDR3 loop is CAIKEGRGSNTEAFF. CDR3 DNA: TGTGCCATCAAGGAGGGGCGGGGGTCAAACACTGAAGCTTTCTTT.